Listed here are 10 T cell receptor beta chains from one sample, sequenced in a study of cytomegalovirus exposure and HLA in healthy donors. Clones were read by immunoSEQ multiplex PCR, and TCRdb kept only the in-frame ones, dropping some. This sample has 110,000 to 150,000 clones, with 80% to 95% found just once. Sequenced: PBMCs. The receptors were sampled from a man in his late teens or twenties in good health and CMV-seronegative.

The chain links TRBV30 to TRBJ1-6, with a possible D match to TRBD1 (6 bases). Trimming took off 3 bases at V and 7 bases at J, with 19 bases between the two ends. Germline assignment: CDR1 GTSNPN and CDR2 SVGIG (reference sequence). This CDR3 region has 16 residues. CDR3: CAWRVRTPQGNSPLHF. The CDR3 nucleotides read TGTGCCTGGAGGGTAAGAACCCCCCAGGGGAATTCACCCCTCCACTTT.

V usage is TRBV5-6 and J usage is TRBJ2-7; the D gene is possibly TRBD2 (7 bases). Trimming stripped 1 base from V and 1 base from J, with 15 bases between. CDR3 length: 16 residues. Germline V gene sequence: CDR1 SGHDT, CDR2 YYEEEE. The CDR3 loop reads CASSLLRGAYSYEQYF. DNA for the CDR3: TGTGCCAGCAGCTTGCTACGGGGGGCGTATTCCTACGAGCAGTACTTC.

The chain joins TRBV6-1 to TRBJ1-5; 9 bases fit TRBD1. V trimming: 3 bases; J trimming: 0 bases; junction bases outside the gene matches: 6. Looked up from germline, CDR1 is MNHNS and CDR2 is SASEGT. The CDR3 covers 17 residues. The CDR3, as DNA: TGTGCCAGCAGTGAGTACGGGACAGGGTATAGCAATCAGCCCCAGCATTTT. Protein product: CASSEYGTGYSNQPQHF.

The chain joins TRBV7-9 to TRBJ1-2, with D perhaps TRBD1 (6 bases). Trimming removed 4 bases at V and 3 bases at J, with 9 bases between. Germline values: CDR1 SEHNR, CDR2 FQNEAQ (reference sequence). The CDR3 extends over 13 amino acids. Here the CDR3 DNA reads TGTGCCAGCAGCTACCGACAGGACTATGGCTACACCTTC. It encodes CASSYRQDYGYTF.

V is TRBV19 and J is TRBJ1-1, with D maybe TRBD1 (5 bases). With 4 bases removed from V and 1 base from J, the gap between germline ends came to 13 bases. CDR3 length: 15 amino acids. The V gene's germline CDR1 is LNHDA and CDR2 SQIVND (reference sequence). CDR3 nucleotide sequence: TGTGCCAGTAGTAATCCCCCAGGGAAGAACACTGAAGCTTTCTTT. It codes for CASSNPPGKNTEAFF.

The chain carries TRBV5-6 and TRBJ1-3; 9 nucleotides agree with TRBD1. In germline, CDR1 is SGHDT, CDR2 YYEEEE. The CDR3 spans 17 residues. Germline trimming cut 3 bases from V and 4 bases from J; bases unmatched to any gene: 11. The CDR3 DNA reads TGTGCCAGCAGCTCCTTGACCGGGACAGGGCGCGGAAACACCATATATTTT. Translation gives CASSSLTGTGRGNTIYF.

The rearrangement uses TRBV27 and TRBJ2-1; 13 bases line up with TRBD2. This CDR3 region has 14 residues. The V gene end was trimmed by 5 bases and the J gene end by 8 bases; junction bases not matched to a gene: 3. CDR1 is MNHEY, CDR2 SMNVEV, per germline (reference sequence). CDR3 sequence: CASSRTSGGDEQFF. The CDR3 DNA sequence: TGTGCCAGCAGTAGGACTAGCGGGGGTGATGAGCAGTTCTTC.

The CDR3 reads CASSYGGQQNSPLHF. The CDR3 region has the DNA TGTGCCAGCAGTTACGGTGGACAGCAAAATTCACCCCTCCACTTT. The chain links TRBV6-5 to TRBJ1-6, with D possibly matching TRBD1 (6 bases). The germline V gene encodes CDR1 MNHEY and CDR2 SVGAGI. The CDR3 is 15 amino acids. V was shortened by 2 bases and J by 7 bases, with 12 bases between the two germline ends.

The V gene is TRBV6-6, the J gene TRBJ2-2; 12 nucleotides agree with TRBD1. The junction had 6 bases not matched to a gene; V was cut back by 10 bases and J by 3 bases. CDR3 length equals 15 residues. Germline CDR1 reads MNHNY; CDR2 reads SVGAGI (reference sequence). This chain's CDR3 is CATSGTGGYTGELFF. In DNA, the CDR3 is TGTGCCACCTCGGGGACAGGGGGCTACACCGGGGAGCTGTTTTTT.

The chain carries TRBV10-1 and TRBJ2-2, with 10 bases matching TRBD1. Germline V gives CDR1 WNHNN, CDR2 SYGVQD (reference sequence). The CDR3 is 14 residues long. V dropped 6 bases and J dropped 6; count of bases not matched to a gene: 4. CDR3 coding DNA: TGCGCCAGCAGCAGACAGGGGGCCTCCGGGGAGCTGTTTTTT. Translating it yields CASSRQGASGELFF.